This T cell receptor beta chain was obtained from a study of Graves' ophthalmopathy and Graves' hyperthyroidism. General observations from the study: Blood also carried most expanded thyroid clonotypes exceeding 0.001 frequency.

CDR1 and CDR2 (germline): LNHDA, SQIVND (reference sequence). The CDR3 is 15 amino acids. V lost 3 bases to trimming and J lost 4 bases, with 15 bases between them. Beta-chain TCR CDR3 regions were amplified from RNA transcripts. First-round RT-PCR relied on HTBI primers, and a second-round multiplex PCR came next. TCRdb re-called the multiplex PCR reads with MiXCR, one entry per CDR3 protein. The table has roughly 350,000 distinct CDR3 sequences, about a sixth seen once. Isolation of PBMCs was performed using 8 to 10 ml of fresh peripheral blood. This clonotype was seen repeatedly, ten times or more. Its antigen is not known.

This TCR came from an adult woman with stable Graves' hyperthyroidism. Sequencing was carried out using peripheral blood. V is TRBV19 and J is TRBJ1-1; D is ambiguous. In DNA form, the CDR3 reads TGTGCCAGTAGTATCAGTGGAGGCGGGATCACTGAAGCTTTCTTT. It yields the protein CASSISGGGITEAFF.